These 3 T cell receptor beta chains originate from one sample sequenced in a study of human T cells and chemical hapten exposure. TCRdb independently ran MiXCR on the RACE reads; one entry per CDR3 protein. The sample consists of about 74,000 distinct CDR3 sequences, around a third of them appearing once. The time point was: patch test 1, 2 weeks after DPC sensitization. Treatment given: therapeutic diphenylcyclopropenone sensitization with weekly scalp DPC. This specimen was whole blood, taken in connection with sensitization to the hapten diphenylcyclopropenone (DPC). The receptors shown here come from a man aged 40-50 years with alopecia areata. Some clones in this sample may be carry-over from other donors' samples.

The gene calls are TRBV6-1 and TRBJ1-1, with D possibly matching TRBD1 (5 bases). The V gene lost 4 bases and the J gene lost 0 bases, with 9 bases spanning the gap. The CDR3 loop spans 14 amino acids. Germline V gives CDR1 MNHNS, CDR2 SASEGT. The CDR3 spells CASSVGVMNTEAFF. Here the CDR3 DNA reads TGTGCCAGCAGTGTGGGGGTCATGAACACTGAAGCTTTCTTT.

This clonotype was recorded many times. The V call is TRBV12-3 or TRBV12-4, the J call TRBJ1-1; D gene uncertain. Trimming stripped 0 bases from V and 4 bases from J, with 9 bases between. The CDR3 extends over 14 amino acids. The CDR3 bases are TGTGCCAGCAGTTTAGCACCTCCAGGCACTGAAGCTTTCTTT. Its protein product is CASSLAPPGTEAFF.

V is TRBV6-1 and J is TRBJ2-3; 12 bases agree with TRBD2. CDR3 size: 15 residues. CDR1 is MNHNS, CDR2 SASEGT, per germline. V was pared by 2 bases and J by 4 bases, with 1 base of the junction left unmatched. CDR3 bases: TGTGCCAGCAGTGAACTAGCGGGAGGGCCAGATACGCAGTATTTT. Translating it yields CASSELAGGPDTQYF.